Following are 2 T cell receptor beta chains from one sample sequenced in a study of shared clonotypes between healthy human individuals. The protocol was immunoSEQ multiplex PCR, while the TCRdb copy is restricted to in-frame clones and leaves out a portion. The sample lists around 2.5 million clones, approximately 94% seen once, with about 0.34% in the top ten. The specimen sequenced was naive CD4+ T cells from PBMCs. Described subset: CD45RA+ positively selected. The receptors were gathered from a man aged 18 to 35 in good health. Some clones in this sample may be carry-over from other donors' samples.

Regarding this clone: The sample holds other DNA sequences that translate to the same CDR3. This chain joins TRBV28 and TRBJ2-7; D might be TRBD2 (6 bases). The CDR3 contains 15 residues. The V gene lost 2 bases and the J gene lost 4 bases, with 15 bases spanning the gap. Germline CDR1 is MDHEN and CDR2 is SYDVKM. As DNA, the CDR3 is TGTGCCAGCAGTTTACTTGGGACTTCTTCGTACGAGCAGTACTTC. Translation: CASSLLGTSSYEQYF. The full variable domain, rest sourced from reference TRBV28 and TRBJ2-7, is DVKVTQSSRYLVKRTGEKVFLECVQDMDHENMFWYRQDPGLGLRLIYFSYDVKMKEKGDIPEGYSVSREKKERFSLILESASTNQTSMYLCASSLLGTSSYEQYFGPGTRLTVT.

In regard to this clone: Other DNA sequences within the sample encode an identical CDR3. This rearrangement joins TRBV7-3 to TRBJ2-1; the match to TRBD2 covers 11 bases. Germline assignment: CDR1 SGHTA and CDR2 FQGTGA. This CDR3 is 15 amino acids long. V shed 5 bases and J 4 bases; nucleotides not matched to a gene: 4. In nucleotides, the CDR3 is TGTGCCAGCAGCCAGGGACTAGCGGCTTACAATGAGCAGTTCTTC. This sequence encodes CASSQGLAAYNEQFF.